Presented here are 9 T cell receptor beta chains from one specimen sequenced in a study of T cell responses to AZD1222 COVID-19 vaccine. TCRdb keeps only in-frame clones here, not all; method: immunoSEQ multiplex PCR. The sample holds tens of thousands of clones; roughly 90% are singletons and the top ten take approximately 21%. Source: peripheral blood, taken on day 0 of AZD1222 vaccination. The receptors originated from an adult in good health.

The chain carries TRBV2 and TRBJ2-5, with D uncertain. The V end lost 4 bases, the J end lost 2 bases, and 11 bases lay between the germline ends. The germline CDR1 and CDR2 sequences are SNHLY and FYNNEI. The CDR3 totals 14 residues. DNA for the CDR3: TGTGCCAGCAGTGTTGCAGGCCTACAAGAGACCCAGTACTTC. This encodes CASSVAGLQETQYF. Drawing the rest from reference TRBV2 and TRBJ2-5, the complete variable domain is EPEVTQTPSHQVTQMGQEVILRCVPISNHLYFYWYRQILGQKVEFLVSFYNNEISEKSEIFDDQFSVERPDGSNFTLKIRSTKLEDSAMYFCASSVAGLQETQYFGPGTRLLVL.

The CDR3 DNA follows: TGTGCCAGAGAGGTCAGGCAGGGGCGAATGAACACTGAAGCTTTCTTT. Amino acid sequence: CAREVRQGRMNTEAFF. The V and J genes are TRBV2 and TRBJ1-1; possible D gene TRBD1, 6 bases. The CDR3 sequence is 16 residues long. With 9 bases removed from V and 0 bases from J, the gap between germline ends came to 20 bases. Looked up from germline, CDR1 is SNHLY and CDR2 is FYNNEI.

This clone appeared once. The V call is TRBV25-1, the J call TRBJ2-7; possibly TRBD1 or TRBD2 for D (6 bases each). The CDR3 extends over 14 amino acids. CDR1 MGHDK and CDR2 SYGVNS come from the germline V gene. With 1 base removed from V and 6 bases from J, the gap between germline ends came to 13 bases. The CDR3 DNA sequence: TGTGCCAGCAGTGAATCGGGGGCAATCTTCGAGCAGTACTTC. It is translated as CASSESGAIFEQYF.

Note on this clone: The sample contains more than one DNA sequence encoding this CDR3. V is TRBV7-2 and J is TRBJ2-3; D might be TRBD1 (6 bases). V was shortened by 3 bases and J by 2 bases, with 9 bases between the two germline ends. This CDR3 region has 14 residues. CDR1 SGHTA and CDR2 FQGNSA come from the germline V gene. CDR3 coding DNA: TGTGCCAGCAGCTTGGGACACTCCACAGATACGCAGTATTTT. Translated, it gives CASSLGHSTDTQYF.

The chain joins TRBV28 to TRBJ2-3, with 7 positions matching TRBD1. Losses at the gene ends were 3 bases for V and 4 bases for J; bases not matched to a gene: 7. Per the germline V gene, CDR1 is MDHEN and CDR2 is SYDVKM. This CDR3 contains 15 residues. CDR3 nucleotides: TGTGCCAGCAGTTTGGGGGCAGGGGGACCAGATACGCAGTATTTT. Translation gives CASSLGAGGPDTQYF.

This chain joins TRBV19 and TRBJ2-1, with 7 bases lining up with TRBD1. The V gene end was trimmed by 4 bases and the J gene end by 4 bases; junction bases not matched to a gene: 7. This CDR3 contains 15 residues. Germline assignment: CDR1 LNHDA and CDR2 SQIVND (reference sequence). Written as DNA, the CDR3 is TGTGCCAGTAGTACAGACAGGGATGTTTACAATGAGCAGTTCTTC. Protein: CASSTDRDVYNEQFF. The complete variable domain, with remaining parts taken from reference TRBV19 and TRBJ2-1, reads DGGITQSPKYLFRKEGQNVTLSCEQNLNHDAMYWYRQDPGQGLRLIYYSQIVNDFQKGDIAEGYSVSREKKESFPLTVTSAQKNPTAFYLCASSTDRDVYNEQFFGPGTRLTVL.

This chain joins TRBV27 and TRBJ2-1, with TRBD2 matching 14 bases. V was clipped by 5 bases and J by 9 bases; unmatched bases: 9. Looked up from germline, CDR1 is MNHEY and CDR2 is SMNVEV (reference sequence). The CDR3 runs 16 residues. CDR3 in DNA: TGTGCCAGCAGTCCTCCGGGACTAGCGGGAGTGGGTGAGCAGTTCTTC. Translating gives CASSPPGLAGVGEQFF.

The V call is TRBV7-8, the J call TRBJ1-6; D is perhaps TRBD1 (6 bases). This CDR3 region has 15 residues. Between the trimmed V and J ends, which lost 5 bases and 6 bases, there was a span of 14 bases. CDR1 is SGHVS, CDR2 FQNEAQ, per germline. In nucleotides, the CDR3 is TGTGCCAGCAGCCGAGGGGGGGGCGGTAATTCACCCCTCCACTTT. Its translation is CASSRGGGGNSPLHF. The full variable domain, with the rest looked up from reference TRBV7-8 and TRBJ1-6, is GAGVSQSPRYKVAKRGQDVALRCDPISGHVSLFWYQQALGQGPEFLTYFQNEAQLDKSGLPSDRFFAERPEGSVSTLKIQRTQQEDSAVYLCASSRGGGGNSPLHFGNGTRLTVT.

The chain couples TRBV7-9 to TRBJ2-6; D is undetermined. V was shortened by 3 bases and J by 1 base, with 7 bases between the two germline ends. The V gene's germline CDR1 is SEHNR and CDR2 FQNEAQ (reference sequence). The CDR3 is 15 residues long. CDR3 residues: CASSLWMSGANVLTF. The CDR3 DNA follows: TGTGCCAGCAGCTTGTGGATGTCTGGGGCCAACGTCCTGACTTTC.